The 4 T cell receptor beta chains reported below all come from one sample, sequenced in a study of Ad26.COV2.S vaccination and SARS-CoV-2 variants. The data were produced by immunoSEQ multiplex PCR, yet TCRdb's version contains in-frame clones alone and is incomplete. Here the sample spans some 350,000 clones, around 92% being singletons. The specimen was peripheral blood, collected after recovery from COVID-19. These receptors originate from a human donor who had recovered from COVID-19.

The genes are TRBV5-4 and TRBJ1-1, with D unclear. CDR1 is SGHNT and CDR2 is YYREEE in the germline V gene (reference sequence). This CDR3 contains 14 residues. Trimming took off 3 bases at V and 5 bases at J, with 14 bases between the two ends. The CDR3 DNA is TGTGCCAGCAGCTCCCGGGGAGGGCCGACTGAAGCTTTCTTT. The encoded protein is CASSSRGGPTEAFF.

This clone was observed once. This sample also contains other DNA sequences that code for the same CDR3. V is TRBV18 and J is TRBJ2-7; 7 nucleotides agree with TRBD1. The CDR3 has 12 residues. The germline CDR1 and CDR2 sequences are KGHSH and LQKENI. The ends lost 3 bases at V and 5 bases at J; junction bases unmatched: 1. The CDR3 here is CASSPDRDEQYF. For the CDR3, the DNA is TGTGCCAGCTCACCCGACAGGGACGAGCAGTACTTC.

V and J are TRBV14 and TRBJ1-2; tentatively, D is TRBD1 (6 bases). Trimming took 6 bases from V and 4 from J, leaving 12 bases between them. This CDR3 contains 13 residues. Germline assignment: CDR1 SGHDN and CDR2 FVKESK. CDR3 residues: CASRVTGSYGYTF. The CDR3 DNA is TGTGCCAGCAGGGTTACAGGGTCCTATGGCTACACCTTC.

The gene calls are TRBV7-6 and TRBJ2-1; TRBD1 agrees at 9 bases. Germline CDR1 SGHVS, CDR2 FNYEAQ. The CDR3 length is 15 residues. Losses at the gene ends were 2 bases for V and 8 bases for J; bases not matched to a gene: 7. The DNA of the CDR3 is TGTGCCAGCAGCTTACGGGGGGACAGGGCCCATGAGCAGTTCTTC. Translation: CASSLRGDRAHEQFF.